Below, 20 T cell receptor beta chains from the same sample are listed, as sequenced in a study of T cells in tumors after PD-1 blockade. Profiled with immunoSEQ multiplex PCR; TCRdb holds only in-frame clones, not every one. The sample has about 24,000 clones, 82% seen once. Specimen: PBMCs, collected after anti-PD-1 treatment. The receptors here all came from a human donor with basal cell carcinoma.

V is TRBV30 and J is TRBJ2-3; a weak D match, TRBD2 (5 bases). Trimming took 6 bases from V and 3 from J, leaving 7 bases between them. CDR1 GTSNPN and CDR2 SVGIG come from the germline V gene (reference sequence). The CDR3 has 11 residues. Written as DNA, the CDR3 is TGTGCCTGTCGGACTACAGATACGCAGTATTTT. Encoded protein: CACRTTDTQYF.

V and J are TRBV10-1 and TRBJ2-3; no definite D call. V gave up 5 bases and J gave up 3 bases, with 12 bases separating them. This CDR3 has 14 amino acids. The germline CDR1 and CDR2 sequences are WNHNN and SYGVQD (reference sequence). The CDR3 loop reads CASSPKARTDTQYF. In DNA form, the CDR3 reads TGCGCCAGCAGTCCTAAGGCTAGGACAGATACGCAGTATTTT.

The V call is TRBV7-2, the J call TRBJ2-3; TRBD2 agrees at 8 bases. The CDR3 has 19 amino acids. Germline assignment: CDR1 SGHTA and CDR2 FQGNSA. V lost 1 base, J lost 6 bases, and 18 bases stayed unmatched. CDR3 loop: CASSLETGRGAGLWDTQYF. The CDR3 DNA is TGTGCCAGCAGCTTAGAAACCGGGCGGGGGGCTGGTCTTTGGGATACGCAGTATTTT.

J is TRBJ2-5 and V is TRBV6-5; 8 positions agree with TRBD2. Germline assignment: CDR1 MNHEY and CDR2 SVGAGI. The CDR3 has 14 residues. Trimming took 2 bases from V and 6 from J; bases not matched to a gene: 5. The chain's CDR3 is CASSYGGGLQTQYF. The CDR3 DNA follows: TGTGCCAGCAGTTACGGCGGGGGGTTGCAGACCCAGTACTTC.

This rearrangement joins TRBV7-2 to TRBJ2-1; a weak D match, TRBD2 (6 bases). CDR1 is SGHTA and CDR2 is FQGNSA in the germline V gene. The CDR3 has 15 residues. Trimming stripped 5 bases from V and 0 bases from J, with 11 bases between. CDR3 region: CASSLVADSYNEQFF. The CDR3 DNA is TGTGCCAGCAGCCTCGTAGCGGACTCCTACAATGAGCAGTTCTTC.

J is TRBJ1-1 and V is TRBV28; 7 bases are shared with TRBD1. The CDR3 totals 14 residues. From germline, CDR1 is MDHEN and CDR2 SYDVKM. Trimming removed 7 bases from V and 7 bases from J; junction bases left unmatched: 12. The CDR3 sequence: CASTPLDREGEAFF. CDR3 sequence (DNA): TGTGCCAGCACCCCCCTCGACAGGGAAGGTGAAGCTTTCTTT.

The rearrangement joins TRBV2 to TRBJ2-5; 8 bases match TRBD1. This CDR3 spans 15 amino acids. Losses at the gene ends were 2 bases for V and 0 bases for J; bases not matched to a gene: 2. Germline V gene data show CDR1 as SNHLY and CDR2 as FYNNEI. The CDR3 region has the DNA TGTGCCAGCAGTGAACGGACAGGGCACCAAGAGACCCAGTACTTC. It is translated as CASSERTGHQETQYF.

The chain joins TRBV7-6 to TRBJ2-5, with 7 bases matching TRBD1. The V and J ends lost 1 base and 4 bases, in that order; junction bases with no gene match: 3. Germline V gene sequence: CDR1 SGHVS, CDR2 FNYEAQ. This CDR3 has 14 amino acids. The CDR3 nucleotides read TGTGCCAGCAGCTTAGAGAGGGGGCGAGAGACCCAGTACTTC. Its protein product is CASSLERGRETQYF.

The gene calls are TRBV6-2 or TRBV6-3 and TRBJ1-2; D gene unclear. The CDR3 runs to 14 residues. Trimming removed 3 bases at V and 0 bases at J, with 8 bases between. Germline values: CDR1 MNHEY, CDR2 SVGEGT. This CDR3 reads CASSYLYTNYGYTF. CDR3 nucleotide sequence: TGTGCCAGCAGTTATTTGTACACTAACTATGGCTACACCTTC.

There are a few counts of this clone. The chain joins TRBV5-1 to TRBJ2-6, with D perhaps assigned TRBD1 or TRBD2 (7 bases each). CDR1 SGHRS and CDR2 YFSETQ come from the germline V gene. Trimming stripped 1 base from V and 4 bases from J, with 12 bases between. The CDR3 length is 16 residues. The CDR3 DNA sequence: TGCGCCAGCAGCTTGCGCAGGGGGGGCGGGGCCAACGTCCTGACTTTC. Translating gives CASSLRRGGGANVLTF. Filled out from reference TRBV5-1 and TRBJ2-6, the complete variable domain reads KAGVTQTPRYLIKTRGQQVTLSCSPISGHRSVSWYQQTPGQGLQFLFEYFSETQRNKGNFPGRFSGRQFSNSRSEMNVSTLELGDSALYLCASSLRRGGGANVLTFGAGSRLTVL.

In this sample, this clone turned up a few times. V is TRBV5-8 and J is TRBJ1-6; D gene ambiguous. The CDR3 has 16 amino acids. The germline V and J ends were trimmed by 1 base and 0 bases, with 8 bases remaining between them. The germline V gene has CDR1 SGHTS and CDR2 YDEGEE. The CDR3 is CASSLSTSSYNSPLHF. DNA of the CDR3: TGTGCCAGCAGCTTGTCGACCAGCTCCTATAATTCACCCCTCCACTTT.

J is TRBJ1-2 and V is TRBV5-6; D call uncertain. The germline V and J ends were trimmed by 7 bases and 2 bases, with 18 bases remaining between them. CDR1 is SGHDT, CDR2 YYEEEE, per germline. This CDR3 has 15 amino acids. CDR3 sequence reads: CASAKSDSQNYGYTF. CDR3 coding DNA: TGTGCCAGCGCGAAGTCGGACTCTCAAAACTATGGCTACACCTTC.

The chain employs TRBV5-1 and TRBJ2-3; the D gene is possibly TRBD2 (6 bases). The CDR3 has 15 residues. The V gene lost 0 bases and the J gene lost 5 bases, with 13 bases spanning the gap. The germline V gene encodes CDR1 SGHRS and CDR2 YFSETQ. The CDR3, as DNA: TGCGCCAGCAGCTTGGAGGGCGGGCGGGGAGATACGCAGTATTTT. It is translated as CASSLEGGRGDTQYF.

The chain employs TRBV7-6 and TRBJ1-6, with a tentative D call TRBD1 (5 bases). From germline, CDR1 is SGHVS and CDR2 FNYEAQ. Trimming took off 3 bases at V and 6 bases at J, with 15 bases between the two ends. This CDR3 has 16 residues. CDR3 protein: CASSLGGQGVNSPLHF. The DNA of the CDR3 is TGTGCCAGCAGCTTGGGCGGACAAGGAGTTAATTCACCCCTCCACTTT.

As concerns this clone: Distinct nucleotide sequences in the sample also encode this CDR3. This chain links TRBV5-5 with TRBJ1-1; perhaps TRBD1 as D (5 bases). V shed 4 bases and J shed 11 bases, with 15 bases lying between them. The CDR3 length is 12 residues. Germline values: CDR1 SGHKS, CDR2 YYEKEE (reference sequence). DNA for the CDR3: TGTGCCAGCAGCCTGGGGCAGGGTAAGGCTTTCTTT. Amino acid sequence: CASSLGQGKAFF.

V gene TRBV7-9 combines with J gene TRBJ1-3, with D unclear. CDR1 is SEHNR, CDR2 FQNEAQ, per germline (reference sequence). The CDR3 has 13 amino acids. V was cut by 1 base and J by 4 bases, with 5 bases left in between. The CDR3 is CASSLVAGNTIYF. Here the CDR3 DNA reads TGTGCCAGCAGCTTAGTTGCCGGAAACACCATATATTTT.

The CDR3 bases are TGCAGCGTTGTAACAGGGGAAACTGAAGCTTTCTTT. Translation: CSVVTGETEAFF. This rearrangement joins TRBV29-1 to TRBJ1-1; TRBD1 matches at 7 bases. Germline loops: CDR1 SQVTM, CDR2 ANQGSEA. The CDR3 contains 12 residues. J lost 5 bases, V lost 4 bases, and 4 bases had no gene match.

V usage is TRBV2 and J usage is TRBJ2-3; the match to TRBD2 covers 12 bases. The CDR3 has 16 residues. CDR1 and CDR2 (germline): SNHLY, FYNNEI. Trimming removed 5 bases from V and 2 bases from J; junction bases left unmatched: 5. The CDR3 region has the DNA TGTGCCAGCAGTCCTGGACTAGCGGGGAACACAGATACGCAGTATTTT. Translating it yields CASSPGLAGNTDTQYF. The complete variable domain, with remaining parts taken from reference TRBV2 and TRBJ2-3, reads EPEVTQTPSHQVTQMGQEVILRCVPISNHLYFYWYRQILGQKVEFLVSFYNNEISEKSEIFDDQFSVERPDGSNFTLKIRSTKLEDSAMYFCASSPGLAGNTDTQYFGPGTRLTVL.

V gene TRBV27 combines with J gene TRBJ2-3; the D call may be TRBD1 or TRBD2 (6 bases each). Germline V gives CDR1 MNHEY, CDR2 SMNVEV (reference sequence). V gave up 2 bases and J gave up 6 bases, with 15 bases separating them. This CDR3 is built from 15 residues. CDR3 bases: TGTGCCAGCAGTTTAGGGGGGCAGTGGTTGGATACGCAGTATTTT. It yields the protein CASSLGGQWLDTQYF.

V and J are TRBV5-1 and TRBJ2-3; possible D gene TRBD1, 5 bases. CDR1 and CDR2 from the germline V gene are SGHRS and YFSETQ. Trimming shortened V by 4 bases and J by 1 base, and 19 bases separated the two germline ends. This CDR3 is 17 amino acids long. The CDR3 here is CASSAIQSRAGTDTQYF. The CDR3 DNA follows: TGCGCCAGCAGCGCTATCCAATCCAGGGCAGGCACAGATACGCAGTATTTT.